What follows are 21 T cell receptor beta chains derived from one specimen sequenced in a study of T cell clonality in common variable immunodeficiency. Measured with immunoSEQ multiplex PCR; TCRdb has only the in-frame clones, and not every one. Listed here are some 50,000 clones without any singletons, the top ten holding more than 1.5%. Sequenced sample: peripheral blood mononuclear cells. All receptors derive from a person aged 18 to 75 in good health.

Points on this clone: The read falls 3 residues short of the CDR3 end, and the missing part is taken from the germline J gene. The chain links TRBV7-2 to TRBJ1-4; possibly TRBD1 for D (5 bases). The CDR3 runs to 15 residues. V was trimmed by 5 bases and J by 4 bases, leaving 14 bases between them. Looked up from germline, CDR1 is SGHTA and CDR2 is FQGNSA. The CDR3 DNA, read in part, is TGTGCCAGCAGCGTGCAGGGAGGGCTTAATGAAAAA. This encodes CASSVQGGLNEK. The CDR3 as a whole reads CASSVQGGLNEKLFF.

In its sample, this clone was seen many times. One end of the junction does not line up with germline, which may come from a read error. The missing CDR3 end, 3 residues past where the read stops, is filled in from the germline J gene. This chain joins TRBV4-2 and TRBJ2-7, with unresolved D. CDR1 LGHNA and CDR2 YNFKEQ come from the germline V gene. The CDR3 spans 15 residues. The CDR3: CASSQDGGIAYEQYF. The sequenced part of the CDR3 DNA is TGCGCCAGCAGCCAAGATGGTGGCATCGCCTACGAG.

This clone was seen repeatedly, ten times or more. The CDR3 end lies 3 residues beyond the end of the read and is filled in from the germline J gene. The chain couples TRBV20-1 to TRBJ2-7, with 8 bases identical to TRBD2. CDR1 is DFQATT, CDR2 SNEGSKA, per germline (reference sequence). The J segment lost 5 bases and the V segment lost 3 bases, leaving 6 bases of the junction unmatched. This CDR3 has 13 amino acids. The CDR3 here is CSASRGGWDEQYF. The CDR3 bases that were read are TGCAGTGCTAGTCGCGGGGGGTGGGACGAG.

This clone was counted ten times or more. The sequence runs out 3 residues before the end of the CDR3; the remainder is reconstructed from the germline J gene. V gene TRBV7-9 combines with J gene TRBJ2-3, with D hard to call. CDR3 size: 13 residues. The germline V and J ends were trimmed by 2 bases and 5 bases, with 8 bases remaining between them. Germline-derived CDR1 and CDR2 are SEHNR and FQNEAQ (reference sequence). The DNA read from the CDR3 is TGTGCCAGCAGCTTATTATTTGTAGATACG. Amino acids: CASSLLFVDT. The whole CDR3 sequence reads CASSLLFVDTQYF.

This clone showed up many times. The sequenced fragment ends 3 residues before the CDR3 boundary, so the rest is inferred from the germline J gene. The chain uses TRBV7-9 and TRBJ1-1; D is ambiguous. The CDR3 sequence is 15 residues long. The V gene lost 1 base and the J gene lost 2 bases, with 11 bases spanning the gap. Germline assignment: CDR1 SEHNR and CDR2 FQNEAQ (reference sequence). CDR3 DNA (partial): TGTGCCAGCAGCTTAGTTCGAGGCCGAAACACTGAA. It translates to CASSLVRGRNTE. The full CDR3 protein reads CASSLVRGRNTEAFF.

The sample holds many counts of this clone. With the read ending 3 residues before the CDR3 end, the germline J gene is used to fill in that end. The chain carries TRBV20-1 and TRBJ2-3; D call uncertain. CDR1 is DFQATT, CDR2 SNEGSKA, per germline (reference sequence). The CDR3 loop spans 14 amino acids. Between the trimmed V and J ends, which lost 0 bases and 0 bases, there was a span of 7 bases. CDR3 sequence: CSARDLPSTDTQYF. The covered CDR3 bases are TGCAGTGCTAGAGATCTACCGAGCACAGATACG.

Ten or more counts support this clone. The read ends 3 residues early relative to the CDR3; the germline J gene fills the gap. The chain is built from TRBV20-1 and TRBJ1-2, with 8 bases matching TRBD1. J was trimmed by 1 base and V by 3 bases; bases with no gene match: 13. CDR1 is DFQATT, CDR2 SNEGSKA, per germline (reference sequence). This CDR3 comprises 17 residues. The CDR3 sequence: CSASPSGQGKNNYGYTF. CDR3 bases read: TGCAGTGCTAGCCCCTCCGGACAGGGCAAAAATAACTATGGC.

Only a few counts were recorded for this clone. Sequencing ends 3 residues short of the CDR3 end; the germline J gene provides the rest. The V and J genes are TRBV19 and TRBJ1-1, with unresolved D. V was trimmed by 5 bases and J by 0 bases, leaving 13 bases between them. The CDR3 loop spans 15 amino acids. In germline, CDR1 is LNHDA, CDR2 SQIVND (reference sequence). Partial CDR3 DNA: TGTGCCAGTAGTGTACTTTCGGGGATGAACACTGAA. Translating it yields CASSVLSGMNTE. The complete CDR3 reads CASSVLSGMNTEAFF.

This clone was found many times. The read ends 3 residues before the CDR3 terminus; that terminus is restored from the germline J gene. The rearrangement joins TRBV19 to TRBJ2-3, with TRBD1 matching over 9 bases. CDR3 length equals 15 residues. J gave up 3 bases and V 5 bases, and 6 bases lay outside the gene matches. The germline V gene encodes CDR1 LNHDA and CDR2 SQIVND (reference sequence). Partial CDR3 DNA: TGTGCCAGTAGTCTCCGGGACAGGGCGACAGATACG. Translated, it gives CASSLRDRATDT. The CDR3 as a whole reads CASSLRDRATDTQYF.

This clone has ten or more counts. The CDR3 is cut off 3 residues early in the read; its end comes from the germline J gene. The chain links TRBV12-3 or TRBV12-4 to TRBJ2-7; D gene uncertain. Deletions cut 6 bases from V and 1 base from J, with 13 bases between. This CDR3 has 14 amino acids. CDR3: CASSLTESSYEQYF. CDR3 bases read: TGTGCCAGCAGCCTGACTGAATCTTCCTACGAG.

As concerns this clone: The DNA ends 3 residues before the CDR3 does, and the rest of the CDR3 is filled in from the germline J gene. This rearrangement joins TRBV2 to TRBJ1-1, with unresolved D. V was shortened by 4 bases and J by 4 bases, with 22 bases between the two germline ends. The CDR3 has 17 amino acids. Germline V lookup: CDR1 SNHLY, CDR2 FYNNEI. The DNA read from the CDR3 is TGTGCCAGCAGTGGGGCCCCGACCCCCCAGGAGGTCACTGAA. It is translated as CASSGAPTPQEVTE. The whole CDR3 is CASSGAPTPQEVTEAFF.

This clone has ten or more counts. The missing CDR3 end, 3 residues past where the read stops, is filled in from the germline J gene. This chain links TRBV2 with TRBJ2-7, with 7 bases matching TRBD1. The CDR3 is 14 amino acids. The V gene end was trimmed by 2 bases and the J gene end by 4 bases; junction bases not matched to a gene: 5. Germline values: CDR1 SNHLY, CDR2 FYNNEI. CDR3 sequence reads: CASSERTGVYEQYF. Incomplete CDR3 DNA: TGTGCCAGCAGTGAAAGGACAGGAGTTTACGAG.

This clone was picked up many times. The junction shows a germline mismatch at one end, possibly a read error. The CDR3 region is CSPSHNEQFF. CDR3 DNA, as far as it was read: TGCAGTCCCTCCCACAATGAG. This rearrangement joins TRBV20-1 to TRBJ2-1, with D unresolved. The observed sequence ends 3 residues before the CDR3 terminus, with the missing tail filled in from the germline J gene. The CDR3 length is 10 residues. The germline CDR1 and CDR2 sequences are DFQATT and SNEGSKA (reference sequence).

In this sample, this clone turned up a few times. The read finishes 3 residues shy of the CDR3 end, and the germline J gene is used to complete it. The chain is built from TRBV19 and TRBJ2-7; tentatively, D is TRBD1 (6 bases). Germline loops: CDR1 LNHDA, CDR2 SQIVND (reference sequence). V was trimmed by 6 bases and J by 0 bases, leaving 12 bases between them. The length of the CDR3 is 14 residues. The DNA read from the CDR3 is TGTGCCAGTAGGCCTACAGGGAGCTCCTACGAG. This encodes CASRPTGSSYE. The CDR3 in full is CASRPTGSSYEQYF.

This clone appeared many times. The read terminates 3 residues before the CDR3 end, so the remaining end is supplied by the germline J gene. V and J are TRBV6-2 or TRBV6-3 and TRBJ1-2; maybe TRBD1 (6 bases). The germline V gene has CDR1 MNHEY and CDR2 SVGEGT. Trimming shortened V by 7 bases and J by 3 bases, and 18 bases separated the two germline ends. CDR3 length: 15 amino acids. The part of the CDR3 DNA that was read is TGTGCCAGCAAGCCTGTCGGGCAGGGGCACTATGGC. Residues: CASKPVGQGHYG. From start to end, the CDR3 is CASKPVGQGHYGYTF.

This clone appeared many times. The CDR3 extends 3 residues past the end of the read, so its final part is completed from the germline J gene. V gene TRBV6-2 or TRBV6-3 combines with J gene TRBJ2-1, with 11 bases that match TRBD2. The germline CDR1 and CDR2 sequences are MNHEY and SVGEGT. With V trimmed by 6 bases and J by 7 bases, 8 bases remained unmatched. The CDR3 runs to 15 residues. Partial CDR3 DNA: TGTGCCAGCAGCCGTCTAGCGGGAGGCGGGAATGAG. Amino acids: CASSRLAGGGNE. The entire CDR3 sequence reads CASSRLAGGGNEQFF.

At least ten counts were recorded for this clone. CDR3 bases read: TGTGCCAGCAGTACACTAGCGGGAGGGCGGGTTGGGCAAGAGACC. Translation gives CASSTLAGGRVGQET. The complete CDR3 reads CASSTLAGGRVGQETQYF. The chain uses TRBV13 and TRBJ2-5; TRBD2 matches at 13 bases. The read ends 3 residues shy of where the CDR3 ends; the end is completed using the germline J gene. The CDR3 has 18 amino acids. Trimming at V came to 6 bases and at J to 2 bases, leaving 12 bases not matched to a gene. Germline-derived CDR1 and CDR2 are PRHDT and FYEKMQ (reference sequence).

The sample holds many counts of this clone. The CDR3 is cut off 3 residues early in the read; its end comes from the germline J gene. This CDR3 is also generated by other DNA sequences in the sample. V usage is TRBV7-2 and J usage is TRBJ2-1; TRBD2 aligns across 14 bases. Per germline, CDR1 SGHTA and CDR2 FQGNSA. The V segment lost 4 bases and the J segment 7 bases; nucleotides outside the gene matches: 3. CDR3 length equals 15 residues. The CDR3 reads CASSSGLAGVNEQFF. CDR3 DNA, as far as it was read: TGTGCCAGCAGCTCGGGACTAGCGGGAGTGAATGAG.

In this sample, this clone turned up many times. The CDR3 extends 3 residues past the end of the read, so its final part is completed from the germline J gene. The chain uses TRBV4-1 and TRBJ2-7; 9 nucleotides match TRBD1. J lost 4 bases, V lost 2 bases, and 6 bases had no gene match. CDR1 is MGHRA, CDR2 YSYEKL, per germline. The CDR3 is 15 residues long. This CDR3 reads CASSQPRDRAYEQYF. The CDR3 DNA, read in part, is TGCGCCAGCAGCCAACCCCGGGACAGGGCTTACGAG.

This clone was picked up many times. The missing CDR3 end, 3 residues past where the read stops, is filled in from the germline J gene. The chain is built from TRBV4-1 and TRBJ2-1, with TRBD2 matching over 8 bases. With 6 bases clipped from V and 5 bases from J, the junction kept 9 bases outside the gene matches. The CDR3 loop spans 15 amino acids. CDR1 and CDR2 (germline): MGHRA, YSYEKL. The CDR3 loop is CASRSLWRGDNEQFF. The DNA read from the CDR3 is TGCGCCAGCAGAAGCTTATGGCGGGGGGACAATGAG.

This clone was counted at least ten times. With the read ending 3 residues before the CDR3 end, the germline J gene is used to fill in that end. The chain uses TRBV20-1 and TRBJ2-1, with D tentatively TRBD2 (5 bases). The V and J ends lost 0 bases and 4 bases respectively, with 13 bases between them. The CDR3 sequence is 15 residues long. Germline CDR1 reads DFQATT; CDR2 reads SNEGSKA (reference sequence). The CDR3 DNA, read in part, is TGCAGTGCTAGAGATTCCAGCGGATGGTACAATGAG. Its protein product is CSARDSSGWYNE. The whole CDR3 protein reads CSARDSSGWYNEQFF.